The rows below give T cell receptor beta chains drawn from one sample of a study of tumor-infiltrating lymphocytes in primary liver carcinoma. TCRdb reprocessed the multiplex PCR reads with MiXCR, giving one entry per CDR3 protein. The sample includes roughly 45,000 distinct CDR3 sequences, less than 85% seen only once; the top ten take about 29%. Material for sequencing was liver tumor tissue from sampling region 5. Receptors originate from a man aged 40-50 years with primary liver carcinoma and hepatitis B virus infection. Each CDR3 is given with its conserved first and last residue. D genes are given only for firm matches. Clone sizes are given selectively: once, few, many, or a class where the clone is expanded.

TRBJ2-1	TRBV5-4	TRBD2	15	once	CANSDRLAGYNQQFF	TGTGCCAACAGCGATCGACTAGCGGGGTACAATCAGCAGTTTTTC
TRBJ2-2	TRBV11-1	NA	13	NA	CASSLLVGGKLFF	TGTGCCAGCAGCTTACTAGTCGGCGGGAAGCTGTTTTTC
TRBJ2-1	TRBV28	TRBD2	13	NA	CATNSGSGIEQFF	TGCGCCACCAATAGCGGGAGTGGCATTGAGCAGTTCTTC
TRBJ2-3	TRBV4-1	NA	15	NA	CASSQDILALDAQYF	TGTGCCAGCAGCCAAGATATACTAGCTTTGGATGCGCAGTATTTT
TRBJ2-1	TRBV28	NA	15	many	CATSLGRRPGYEQFF	TGTGCCACCTCCCTGGGGCGGCGCCCTGGCTATGAGCAGTTCTTC
TRBJ1-1	TRBV29-1	NA	19	NA	CSVEGGSYSDGRRRTEALF	TGCAGTGTTGAGGGGGGGTCCTACTCAGACGGGCGAAGAAGAACTGAAGCTCTCTTT
TRBJ1-1	TRBV6-1	NA	15	NA	CASRGWGTANSEAFF	TGTGCCAGCCGGGGCTGGGGGACGGCGAACTCAGAAGCTTTCTTT
TRBJ2-7	TRBV12-3/TRBV12-4	NA	11	NA	CVSSNSYDQYF	TGTGTCAGCAGCAACAGCTACGATCAGTACTTC
TRBJ2-1	TRBV12-3/TRBV12-4	TRBD2	16	once	CANSSLTSGRPDEQSF	TGTGCCAACAGTTCCCTGACTAGCGGGAGGCCGGATGAGCAGTCCTTC
TRBJ2-7	TRBV4-2	TRBD2	16	NA	CVSSQDPTSGSYEQYF	TGTGTCAGCAGCCAAGATCCAACTAGCGGGAGCTACGAGCAGTACTTC
TRBJ2-1	TRBV12-3/TRBV12-4	NA	18	NA	CASSPRGAEEGSYNERFF	TGTGCCAGCAGCCCTAGGGGAGCGGAAGAAGGCTCCTACAATGAGCGGTTCTTC
TRBJ2-1	TRBV6-5	NA	13	few	CGSTRQGYNEQFF	TGTGGCAGTACCCGGCAGGGTTACAATGAGCAGTTCTTC
TRBJ2-2	TRBV24-1	TRBD1	16	NA	CATNAEGQGSTGELFF	TGTGCCACCAATGCTGAAGGACAGGGTTCCACCGGGGAGCTGTTTTTT
TRBJ2-3	TRBV29-1	TRBD2	15	NA	CSVGPAGGRTDTQYF	TGCAGCGTTGGACCCGCGGGGGGGCGCACAGATACGCAGTATTTT